A selection of T cell receptor beta chains follows, all from one sample in a study of identical twins. TCRdb reprocessed the 5' RACE reads via MiXCR and lists one record per CDR3 protein. The table lists 600,000 to 800,000 distinct CDR3 sequences, around 20% of them singletons. The data also belong to a second study, concerning T cells expressing NK-cell markers.

The material sequenced was PBMCs. These receptors were obtained from a woman aged 18-35 years in good health. Both conserved end residues are part of each CDR3.

J,V,CDR3
TRBJ2-5,TRBV9,CASSVTLDGETQYF
TRBJ1-1,TRBV20-1,CSASGAPNTEAFF
TRBJ2-3,TRBV20-1,CSARWASGVRTDTQYF
TRBJ1-2,TRBV5-1,CASSLAGQGDGDGYTF
TRBJ2-3,TRBV7-9,CASSRTGDFVDTQYF
TRBJ2-1,TRBV7-2,CASSSYTANEQFF
TRBJ2-7,TRBV20-1,CSAGRSGPQDEQYF
TRBJ2-7,TRBV29-1,CSVEDQRNEQYF
TRBJ2-1,TRBV11-1,CASSLNPPRLAGVSSYNEQFF
TRBJ2-1,TRBV4-3,CASSPRLAGGRSYNEQFF